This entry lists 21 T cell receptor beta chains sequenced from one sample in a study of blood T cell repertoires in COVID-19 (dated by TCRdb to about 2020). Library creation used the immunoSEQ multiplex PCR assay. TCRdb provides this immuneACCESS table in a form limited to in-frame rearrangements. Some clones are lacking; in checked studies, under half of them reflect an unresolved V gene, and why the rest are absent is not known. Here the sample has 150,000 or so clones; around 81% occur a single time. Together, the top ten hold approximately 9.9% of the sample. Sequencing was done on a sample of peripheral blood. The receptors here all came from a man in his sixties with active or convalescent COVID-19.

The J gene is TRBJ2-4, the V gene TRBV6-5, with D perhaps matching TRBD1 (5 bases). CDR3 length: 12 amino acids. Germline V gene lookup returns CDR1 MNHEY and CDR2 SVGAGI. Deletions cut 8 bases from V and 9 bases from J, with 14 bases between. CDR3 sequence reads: CASAPGSLIQYF. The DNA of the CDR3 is TGTGCCAGCGCGCCAGGGTCACTCATTCAGTACTTC.

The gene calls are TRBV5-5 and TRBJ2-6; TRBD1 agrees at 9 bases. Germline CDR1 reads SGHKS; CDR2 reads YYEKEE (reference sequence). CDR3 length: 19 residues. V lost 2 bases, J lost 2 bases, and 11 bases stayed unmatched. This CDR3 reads CASSFHWGQGIPGANVLTF. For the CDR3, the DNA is TGTGCCAGCAGCTTTCATTGGGGACAGGGCATCCCTGGGGCCAACGTCCTGACTTTC.

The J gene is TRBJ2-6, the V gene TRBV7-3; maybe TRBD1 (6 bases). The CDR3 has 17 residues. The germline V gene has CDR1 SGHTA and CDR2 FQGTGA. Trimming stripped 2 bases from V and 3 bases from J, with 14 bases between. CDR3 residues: CASSLHPGAVGANVLTF. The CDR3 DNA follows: TGTGCCAGCAGCTTACATCCAGGGGCGGTTGGGGCCAACGTCCTGACTTTC.

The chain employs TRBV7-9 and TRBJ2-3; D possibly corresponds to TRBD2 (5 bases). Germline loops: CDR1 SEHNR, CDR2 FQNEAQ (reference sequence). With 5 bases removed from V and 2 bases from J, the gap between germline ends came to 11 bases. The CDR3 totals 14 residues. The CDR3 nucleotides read TGTGCCAGCAGCCCCGGACTCACCACAGATACGCAGTATTTT. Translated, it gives CASSPGLTTDTQYF.

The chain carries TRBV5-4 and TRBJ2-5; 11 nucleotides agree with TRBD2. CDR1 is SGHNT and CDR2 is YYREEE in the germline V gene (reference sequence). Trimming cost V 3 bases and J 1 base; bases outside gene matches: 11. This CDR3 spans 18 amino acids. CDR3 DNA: TGTGCCAGCAGCTCCCCGGGGACTAGCGGAAAACGCCAAGAGACCCAGTACTTC. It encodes CASSSPGTSGKRQETQYF.

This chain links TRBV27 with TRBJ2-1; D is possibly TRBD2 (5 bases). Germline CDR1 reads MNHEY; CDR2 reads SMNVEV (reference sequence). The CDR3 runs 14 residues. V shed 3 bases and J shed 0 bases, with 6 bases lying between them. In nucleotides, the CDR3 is TGTGCCAGCAGTTTTAGCGCCTCCTACAATGAGCAGTTCTTC. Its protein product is CASSFSASYNEQFF.

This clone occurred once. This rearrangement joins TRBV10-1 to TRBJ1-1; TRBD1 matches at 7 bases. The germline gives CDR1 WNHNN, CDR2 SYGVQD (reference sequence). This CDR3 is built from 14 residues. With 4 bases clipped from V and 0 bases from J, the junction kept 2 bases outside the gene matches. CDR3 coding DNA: TGCGCCAGCAGTGCGACAGGGCTGAACACTGAAGCTTTCTTT. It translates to CASSATGLNTEAFF.

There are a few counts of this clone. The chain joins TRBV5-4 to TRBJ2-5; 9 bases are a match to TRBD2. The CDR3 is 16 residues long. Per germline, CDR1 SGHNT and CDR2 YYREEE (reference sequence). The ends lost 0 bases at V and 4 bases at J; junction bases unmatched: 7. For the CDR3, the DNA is TGTGCCAGCAGCTTGGGAAGCGGGGGGATTGGAGAGACCCAGTACTTC. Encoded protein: CASSLGSGGIGETQYF. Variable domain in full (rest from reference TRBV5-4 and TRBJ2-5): ETGVTQSPTHLIKTRGQQVTLRCSSQSGHNTVSWYQQALGQGPQFIFQYYREEENGRGNFPPRFSGLQFPNYSSELNVNALELDDSALYLCASSLGSGGIGETQYFGPGTRLLVL.

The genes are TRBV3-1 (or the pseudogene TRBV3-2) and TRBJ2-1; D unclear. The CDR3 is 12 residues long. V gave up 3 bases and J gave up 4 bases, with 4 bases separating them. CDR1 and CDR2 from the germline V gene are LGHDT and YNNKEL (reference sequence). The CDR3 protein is CASSQLYNEQFF. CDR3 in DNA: TGTGCCAGCAGCCAGCTATACAATGAGCAGTTCTTC.

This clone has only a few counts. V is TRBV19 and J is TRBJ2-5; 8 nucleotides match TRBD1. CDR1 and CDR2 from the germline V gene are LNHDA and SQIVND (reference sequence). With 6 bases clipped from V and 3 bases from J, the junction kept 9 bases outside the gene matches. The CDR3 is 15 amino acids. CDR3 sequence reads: CASSRTGPEEETQYF. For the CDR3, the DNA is TGTGCCAGTAGCCGGACAGGGCCAGAGGAAGAGACCCAGTACTTC.

This CDR3 reads CASSYGGGGPSYEQYF. In nucleotides, the CDR3 is TGTGCCAGCAGTTATGGGGGGGGAGGGCCATCCTACGAGCAGTACTTC. The rearrangement links TRBV6-5 to TRBJ2-7; TRBD2 matches 7 bases. Germline loops: CDR1 MNHEY, CDR2 SVGAGI. With 3 bases clipped from V and 1 base from J, the junction kept 9 bases outside the gene matches. The CDR3 is made up of 16 amino acids.

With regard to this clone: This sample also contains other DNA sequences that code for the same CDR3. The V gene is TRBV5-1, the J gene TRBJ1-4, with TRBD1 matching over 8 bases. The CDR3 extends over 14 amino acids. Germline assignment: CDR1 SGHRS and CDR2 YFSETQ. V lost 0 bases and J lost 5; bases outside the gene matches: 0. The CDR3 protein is CASSLGTGNEKLFF. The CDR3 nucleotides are TGCGCCAGCAGCTTGGGGACAGGGAATGAAAAACTGTTTTTT.

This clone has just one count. CDR3 nucleotide sequence: TGTGCCGGAAGAACAGGGGGCGTCCCCGGGGAGCTGTTTTTT. Its protein product is CAGRTGGVPGELFF. The V call is TRBV21-1, the J call TRBJ2-2; the table's D call, TRBD1, was not checked against the DNA. TRBV21-1 is a documented pseudogene. The CDR3 runs 14 residues.

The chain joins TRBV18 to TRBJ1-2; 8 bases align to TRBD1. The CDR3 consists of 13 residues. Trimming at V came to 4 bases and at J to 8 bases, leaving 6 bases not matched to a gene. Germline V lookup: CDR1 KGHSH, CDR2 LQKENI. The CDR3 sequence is CASSQGQATGYTF. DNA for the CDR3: TGTGCCAGCTCACAGGGACAGGCCACCGGCTACACCTTC.

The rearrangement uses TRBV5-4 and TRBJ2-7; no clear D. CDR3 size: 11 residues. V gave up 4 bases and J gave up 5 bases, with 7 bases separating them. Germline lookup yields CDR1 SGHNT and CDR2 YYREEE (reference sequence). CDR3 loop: CASSGLDEQYF. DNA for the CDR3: TGTGCCAGCAGCGGGCTGGACGAGCAGTACTTC.

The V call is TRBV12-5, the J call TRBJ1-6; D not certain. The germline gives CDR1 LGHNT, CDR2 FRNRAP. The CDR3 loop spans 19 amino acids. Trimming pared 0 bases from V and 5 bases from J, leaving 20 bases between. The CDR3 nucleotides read TGTGCTAGTGGTTTGGTATTGGAGGGAATTCTGCGGGATAATTCACCCCTCCACTTT. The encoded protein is CASGLVLEGILRDNSPLHF. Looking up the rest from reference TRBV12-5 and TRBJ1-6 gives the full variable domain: DARVTQTPRHKVTEMGQEVTMRCQPILGHNTVFWYRQTMMQGLELLAYFRNRAPLDDSGMPKDRFSAEMPDATLATLKIQPSEPRDSAVYFCASGLVLEGILRDNSPLHFGNGTRLTVT.

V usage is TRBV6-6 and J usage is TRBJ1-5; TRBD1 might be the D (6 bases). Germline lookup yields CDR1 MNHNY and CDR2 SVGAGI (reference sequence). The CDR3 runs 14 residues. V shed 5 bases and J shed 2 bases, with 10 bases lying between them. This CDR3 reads CASSLPGGNQPQHF. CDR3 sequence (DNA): TGTGCCAGCAGTCTCCCAGGGGGCAATCAGCCCCAGCATTTT.

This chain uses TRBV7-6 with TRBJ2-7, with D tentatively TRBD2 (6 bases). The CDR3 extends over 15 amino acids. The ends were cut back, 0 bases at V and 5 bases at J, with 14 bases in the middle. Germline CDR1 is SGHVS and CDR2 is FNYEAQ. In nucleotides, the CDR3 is TGTGCCAGCAGCTTAGCCCGCGGGGTCCGTCACGAGCAGTACTTC. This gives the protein CASSLARGVRHEQYF.

CDR3 DNA: TGTGCCAGCAGGGACCGGGACAGGGGAAGCTACGAGCAGTACTTC. It encodes CASRDRDRGSYEQYF. The chain links TRBV6-5 to TRBJ2-7; the match to TRBD1 covers 10 bases. There are 15 residues in the CDR3. CDR1 MNHEY and CDR2 SVGAGI come from the germline V gene. Trimming at V came to 6 bases and at J to 3 bases, leaving 8 bases not matched to a gene.

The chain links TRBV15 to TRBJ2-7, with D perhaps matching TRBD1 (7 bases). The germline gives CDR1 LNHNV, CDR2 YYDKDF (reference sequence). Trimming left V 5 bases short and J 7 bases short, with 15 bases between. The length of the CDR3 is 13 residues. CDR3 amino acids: CATSVAGGREQYF. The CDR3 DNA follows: TGTGCCACCAGCGTTGCAGGGGGGCGGGAGCAGTACTTC.

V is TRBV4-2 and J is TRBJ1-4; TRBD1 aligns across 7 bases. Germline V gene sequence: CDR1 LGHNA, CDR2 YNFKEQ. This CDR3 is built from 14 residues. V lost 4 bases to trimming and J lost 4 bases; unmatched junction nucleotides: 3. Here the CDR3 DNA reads TGTGCCAGCAGCCCGGGACAGTATAATGAAAAACTGTTTTTT. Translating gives CASSPGQYNEKLFF.